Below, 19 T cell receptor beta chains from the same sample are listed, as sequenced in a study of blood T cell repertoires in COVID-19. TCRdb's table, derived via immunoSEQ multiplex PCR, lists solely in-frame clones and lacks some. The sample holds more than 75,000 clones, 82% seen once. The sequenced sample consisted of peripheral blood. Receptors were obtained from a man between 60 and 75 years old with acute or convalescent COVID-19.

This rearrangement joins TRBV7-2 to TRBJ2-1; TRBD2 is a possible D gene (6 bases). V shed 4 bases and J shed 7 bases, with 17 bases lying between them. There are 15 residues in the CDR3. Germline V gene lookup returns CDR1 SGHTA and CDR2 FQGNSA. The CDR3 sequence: CASSSGLPGRNEQFF. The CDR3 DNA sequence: TGTGCCAGCAGCTCCGGACTACCGGGGAGGAATGAGCAGTTCTTC.

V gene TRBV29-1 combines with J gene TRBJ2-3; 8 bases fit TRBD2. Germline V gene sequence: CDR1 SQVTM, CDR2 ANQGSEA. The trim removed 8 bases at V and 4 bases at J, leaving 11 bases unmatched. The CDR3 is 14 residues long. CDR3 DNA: TGCAGCATCCGGGGGGGCGGTTTTGCAGATACGCAGTATTTT. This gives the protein CSIRGGGFADTQYF.

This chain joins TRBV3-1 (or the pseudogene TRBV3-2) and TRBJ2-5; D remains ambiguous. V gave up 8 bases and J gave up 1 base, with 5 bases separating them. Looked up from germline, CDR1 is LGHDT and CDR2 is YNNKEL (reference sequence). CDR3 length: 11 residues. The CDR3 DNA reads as TGTGCCAGCGAGGCCCAAGAGACCCAGTACTTC. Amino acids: CASEAQETQYF.

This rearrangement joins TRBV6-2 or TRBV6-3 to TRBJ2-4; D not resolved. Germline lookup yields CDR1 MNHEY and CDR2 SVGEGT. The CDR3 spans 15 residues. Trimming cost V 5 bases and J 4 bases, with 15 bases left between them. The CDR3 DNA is TGTGCCAGCAGTATCGACTCCGAGTCAAAAAACATTCAGTACTTC. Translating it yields CASSIDSESKNIQYF.

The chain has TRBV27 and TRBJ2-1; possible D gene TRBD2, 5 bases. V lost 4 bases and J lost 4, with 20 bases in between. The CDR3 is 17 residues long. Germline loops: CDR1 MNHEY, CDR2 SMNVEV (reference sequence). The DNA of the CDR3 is TGTGCCAGCAGTTCGATCCCAGTCGGACTGGTTTACAATGAGCAGTTCTTC. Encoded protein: CASSSIPVGLVYNEQFF.

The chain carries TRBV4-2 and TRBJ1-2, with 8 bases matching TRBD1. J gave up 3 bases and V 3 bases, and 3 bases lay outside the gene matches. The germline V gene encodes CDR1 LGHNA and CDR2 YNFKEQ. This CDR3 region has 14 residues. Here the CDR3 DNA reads TGTGCCAGCAGCCAGGACAGGGATGACTATGGCTACACCTTC. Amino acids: CASSQDRDDYGYTF.

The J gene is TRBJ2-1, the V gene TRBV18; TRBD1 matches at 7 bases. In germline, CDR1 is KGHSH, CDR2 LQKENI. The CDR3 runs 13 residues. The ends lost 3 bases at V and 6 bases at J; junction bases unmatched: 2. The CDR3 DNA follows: TGTGCCAGCTCACCGGACAGGAGCAATGAGCAGTTCTTC. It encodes CASSPDRSNEQFF. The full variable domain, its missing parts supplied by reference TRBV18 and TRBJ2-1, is NAGVMQNPRHLVRRRGQEARLRCSPMKGHSHVYWYRQLPEEGLKFMVYLQKENIIDESGMPKERFSAEFPKEGPSILRIQQVVRGDSAAYFCASSPDRSNEQFFGPGTRLTVL.

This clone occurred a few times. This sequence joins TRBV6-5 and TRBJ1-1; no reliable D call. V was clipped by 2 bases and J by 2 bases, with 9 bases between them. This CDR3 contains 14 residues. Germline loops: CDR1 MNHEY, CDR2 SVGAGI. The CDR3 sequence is CASSYGPVNTEAFF. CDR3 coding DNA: TGTGCCAGCAGTTACGGGCCGGTCAACACTGAAGCTTTCTTT.

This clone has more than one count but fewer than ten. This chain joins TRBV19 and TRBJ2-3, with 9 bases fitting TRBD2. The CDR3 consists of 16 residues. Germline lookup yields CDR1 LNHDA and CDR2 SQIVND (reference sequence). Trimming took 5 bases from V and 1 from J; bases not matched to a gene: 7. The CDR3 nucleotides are TGTGCCAGTAGTCTGCGGGGGGGCATCCGCACAGATACGCAGTATTTT. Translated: CASSLRGGIRTDTQYF.

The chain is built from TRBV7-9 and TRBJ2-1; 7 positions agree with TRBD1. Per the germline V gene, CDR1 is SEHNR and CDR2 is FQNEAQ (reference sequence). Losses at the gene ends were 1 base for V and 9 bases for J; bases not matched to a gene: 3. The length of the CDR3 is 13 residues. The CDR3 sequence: CASSLEGGGEQFF. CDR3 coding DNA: TGTGCCAGCAGCTTAGAAGGGGGCGGTGAGCAGTTCTTC.

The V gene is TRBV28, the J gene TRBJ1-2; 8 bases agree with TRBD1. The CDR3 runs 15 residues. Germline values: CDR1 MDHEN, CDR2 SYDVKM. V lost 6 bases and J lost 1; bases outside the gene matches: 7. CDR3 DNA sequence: TGTGCCAGCAGGGAGCAGGGGGCCTATAACTATGGCTACACCTTC. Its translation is CASREQGAYNYGYTF.

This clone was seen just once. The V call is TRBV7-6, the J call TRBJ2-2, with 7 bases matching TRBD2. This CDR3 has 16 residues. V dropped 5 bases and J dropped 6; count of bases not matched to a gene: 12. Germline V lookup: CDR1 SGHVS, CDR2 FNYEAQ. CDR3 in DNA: TGTGCCAGCAGCCGGGCGGCGGGAGCAGGTGCCGGGGAGCTGTTTTTT. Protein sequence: CASSRAAGAGAGELFF.

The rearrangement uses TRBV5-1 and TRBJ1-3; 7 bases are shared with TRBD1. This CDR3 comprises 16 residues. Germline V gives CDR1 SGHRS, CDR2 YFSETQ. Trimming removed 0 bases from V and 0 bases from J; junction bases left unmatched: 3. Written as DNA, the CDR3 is TGCGCCAGCAGCTTGGTGGGACAGATCTCTGGAAACACCATATATTTT. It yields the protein CASSLVGQISGNTIYF.

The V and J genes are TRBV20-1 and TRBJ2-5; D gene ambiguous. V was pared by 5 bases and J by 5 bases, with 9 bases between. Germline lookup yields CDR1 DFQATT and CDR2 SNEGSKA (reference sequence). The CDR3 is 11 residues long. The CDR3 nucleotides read TGCAGTGCTGGTCCCGGGGAGACCCAGTACTTC. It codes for CSAGPGETQYF.

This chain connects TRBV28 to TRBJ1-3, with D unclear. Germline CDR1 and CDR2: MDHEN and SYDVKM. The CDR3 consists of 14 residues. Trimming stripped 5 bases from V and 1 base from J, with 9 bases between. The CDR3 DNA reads TGTGCCAGCAGTAAAGAGGTGTCTGGAAACACCATATATTTT. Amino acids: CASSKEVSGNTIYF.

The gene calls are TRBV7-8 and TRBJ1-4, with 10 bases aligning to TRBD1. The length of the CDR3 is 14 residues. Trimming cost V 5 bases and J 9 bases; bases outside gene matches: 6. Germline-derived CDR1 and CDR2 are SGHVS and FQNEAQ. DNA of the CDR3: TGTGCCAGCAGCCCGGGACAGGGGTCGAAAAAACTGTTTTTT. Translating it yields CASSPGQGSKKLFF.

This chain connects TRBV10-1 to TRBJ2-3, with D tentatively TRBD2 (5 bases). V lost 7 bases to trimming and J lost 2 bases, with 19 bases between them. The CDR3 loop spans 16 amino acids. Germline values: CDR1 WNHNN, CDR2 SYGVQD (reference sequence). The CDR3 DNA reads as TGCGCCAGCATTCCAGGACTGCTCCGGTCCACAGATACGCAGTATTTT. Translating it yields CASIPGLLRSTDTQYF.

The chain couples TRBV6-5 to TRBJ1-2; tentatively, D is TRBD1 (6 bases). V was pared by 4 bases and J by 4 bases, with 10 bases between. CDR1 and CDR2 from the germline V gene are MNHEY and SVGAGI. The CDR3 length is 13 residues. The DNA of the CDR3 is TGTGCCAGCAGTTTCGGGGACACCTATGGCTACACCTTC. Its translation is CASSFGDTYGYTF.

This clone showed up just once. The CDR3 region has the DNA TGTGCCAGCAGCGGAACAGGGCGAATCATGTTTTTT. Protein: CASSGTGRIMFF. The chain has TRBV13 and TRBJ2-2; D possibly corresponds to TRBD1 (6 bases). Trimming shortened V by 5 bases and J by 15 bases, and 16 bases separated the two germline ends. Germline assignment: CDR1 PRHDT and CDR2 FYEKMQ (reference sequence). CDR3 length: 12 residues. Drawing the rest from reference TRBV13 and TRBJ2-2, the complete variable domain is AAGVIQSPRHLIKEKRETATLKCYPIPRHDTVYWYQQGPGQDPQFLISFYEKMQSDKGSIPDRFSAQQFSDYHSELNMSSLELGDSALYFCASSGTGRIMFFGEGSRLTVL.